Below, 18 T cell receptor beta chains from the same sample are listed, as sequenced in a study of cytomegalovirus exposure and HLA in healthy donors. Use of 60 Vbeta and 13 Jbeta primers characterized the PCR. Clones were read by immunoSEQ multiplex PCR, and TCRdb kept only the in-frame ones, dropping some. Of around 150,000 clones listed, 70% to 90% are singletons. The sample taken for sequencing was PBMCs. The receptors stem from a woman under 40 in good health and CMV-seropositive.

The CDR3 here is CASRANPIPQYF. The CDR3 DNA follows: TGTGCCAGCAGGGCCAACCCAATTCCGCAGTACTTC. The V call is TRBV28, the J call TRBJ2-5; the D is unclear. The CDR3 is made up of 12 amino acids. V lost 6 bases and J 11 bases, leaving 16 bases between the germline ends. Looked up from germline, CDR1 is MDHEN and CDR2 is SYDVKM. Together with reference TRBV28 and TRBJ2-5, the CDR3 gives the full variable domain: DVKVTQSSRYLVKRTGEKVFLECVQDMDHENMFWYRQDPGLGLRLIYFSYDVKMKEKGDIPEGYSVSREKKERFSLILESASTNQTSMYLCASRANPIPQYFGPGTRLLVL.

Only one count was recorded for this clone. The chain employs TRBV9 and TRBJ2-3; TRBD2 agrees at 11 bases. Germline CDR1 and CDR2: SGDLS and YYNGEE. Trimming at V came to 2 bases and at J to 3 bases, leaving 2 bases not matched to a gene. The CDR3 extends over 15 amino acids. The CDR3 loop is CASSVSGGATDTQYF. DNA for the CDR3: TGTGCCAGCAGCGTTAGCGGGGGGGCTACAGATACGCAGTATTTT.

The chain is built from TRBV25-1 and TRBJ2-3; TRBD1 matches 7 bases. V gave up 6 bases and J gave up 5 bases; unmatched junction bases: 5. Germline V gene sequence: CDR1 MGHDK, CDR2 SYGVNS. The CDR3 loop spans 13 amino acids. In nucleotides, the CDR3 is TGTGCCAGCAGGTCTACAGGGGTAGATACGCAGTATTTT. Translation gives CASRSTGVDTQYF.

The V and J genes are TRBV6-5 and TRBJ2-1; D is unclear. V lost 0 bases and J 2 bases, leaving 8 bases between the germline ends. This CDR3 comprises 15 residues. CDR1 is MNHEY and CDR2 is SVGAGI in the germline V gene. The CDR3 protein is CASSYSPVTYNEQFF. As DNA, the CDR3 is TGTGCCAGCAGTTACTCGCCAGTAACCTACAATGAGCAGTTCTTC.

The DNA for the CDR3 is TGCGCCAGCAGCCGGACTCTTGGTGAGACAGATACGCAGTATTTT. It translates to CASSRTLGETDTQYF. The chain is built from TRBV4-1 and TRBJ2-3, with a tentative D call TRBD2 (5 bases). Germline lookup yields CDR1 MGHRA and CDR2 YSYEKL. This CDR3 has 15 amino acids. V lost 4 bases to trimming and J lost 3 bases, with 14 bases between them.

This chain links TRBV27 with TRBJ1-1; 11 bases fit TRBD1. The V and J ends lost 5 bases and 8 bases, in that order; junction bases with no gene match: 7. This CDR3 has 14 residues. Germline V gene data show CDR1 as MNHEY and CDR2 as SMNVEV (reference sequence). CDR3 region: CASSTGQGAKEAFF. CDR3 in DNA: TGTGCCAGCAGTACCGGACAGGGGGCTAAAGAAGCTTTCTTT.

This clone was counted a single time. CDR3: CASTRGSSYNSPLHF. CDR3 DNA: TGTGCCAGCACCCGCGGGAGCTCCTATAATTCACCCCTCCACTTT. V is TRBV5-6 and J is TRBJ1-6; D remains unclear. Germline values: CDR1 SGHDT, CDR2 YYEEEE. CDR3 length equals 15 residues. Trimming left V 6 bases short and J 0 bases short, with 10 bases between.

This sequence joins TRBV11-2 and TRBJ2-1; D unclear. CDR3 size: 12 residues. Trimming stripped 1 base from V and 9 bases from J, with 7 bases between. Germline V CDR1 and CDR2: SGHAT, FQNNGV. In DNA, the CDR3 is TGTGCCAGCAGCTTAGGGTACTTTGAGCAGTTCTTC. Its protein product is CASSLGYFEQFF. Complete variable domain (other parts from reference TRBV11-2 and TRBJ2-1): EAGVAQSPRYKIIEKRQSVAFWCNPISGHATLYWYQQILGQGPKLLIQFQNNGVVDDSQLPKDRFSAERLKGVDSTLKIQPAKLEDSAVYLCASSLGYFEQFFGPGTRLTVL.

V and J are TRBV19 and TRBJ2-7, with 7 nucleotides matching TRBD1. Germline CDR1 is LNHDA and CDR2 is SQIVND (reference sequence). V dropped 5 bases and J dropped 3; count of bases not matched to a gene: 4. The CDR3 has 13 amino acids. The CDR3 nucleotides are TGTGCCAGTAGTCCCCGGGACAGCTACGAGCAGTACTTC. It translates to CASSPRDSYEQYF.

The chain joins TRBV6-5 to TRBJ1-2, with D possibly TRBD1 on 5 matching bases. CDR3 length equals 16 residues. Germline values: CDR1 MNHEY, CDR2 SVGAGI. V was cut by 0 bases and J by 4 bases, with 15 bases left in between. This CDR3 is CASSYSGGGAGYGYTF. The CDR3 DNA follows: TGTGCCAGCAGTTACTCGGGTGGTGGGGCTGGCTATGGCTACACCTTC.

Comments on this clone: A read error may produce the germline difference seen at one junction end. The rearrangement uses TRBV27 and TRBJ2-7, with 7 bases matching TRBD2. The CDR3 consists of 17 residues. CDR1 is MNHEY and CDR2 is SMNVEV in the germline V gene (reference sequence). The CDR3 region is CASRLSHQRGYSYEQYF. The CDR3 bases are TGTGCCAGCCGTTTAAGCCACCAGCGGGGCTACTCCTACGAGCAGTACTTC.

The J gene is TRBJ2-1, the V gene TRBV6-5; no definite D call. The CDR3 spans 11 residues. V was trimmed by 4 bases and J by 8 bases, leaving 6 bases between them. Germline values: CDR1 MNHEY, CDR2 SVGAGI. The CDR3 DNA is TGTGCCAGCAGTTTATATGATGAGCAGTTCTTC. Residues: CASSLYDEQFF.

This chain connects TRBV10-2 to TRBJ2-3, with 8 bases identical to TRBD1. Germline lookup yields CDR1 WSHSY and CDR2 SAAADI. V shed 0 bases, J shed 2 bases, and the junction held 7 bases outside the gene matches. This CDR3 spans 17 amino acids. The CDR3 protein is CASSESGAGGYTDTQYF. In nucleotides, the CDR3 is TGCGCCAGCAGTGAGTCGGGGGCAGGGGGCTACACAGATACGCAGTATTTT.

V gene TRBV5-4 combines with J gene TRBJ1-4, with D possibly TRBD1 on 6 matching bases. CDR1 and CDR2 from the germline V gene are SGHNT and YYREEE (reference sequence). The CDR3 runs 14 residues. V was clipped by 3 bases and J by 7 bases, with 13 bases between them. This CDR3 is CASSSPGESEKLFF. Written as DNA, the CDR3 is TGTGCCAGCAGCTCCCCAGGGGAGAGTGAAAAACTGTTTTTT. The entire variable domain, with the rest obtained from reference TRBV5-4 and TRBJ1-4, is as follows: ETGVTQSPTHLIKTRGQQVTLRCSSQSGHNTVSWYQQALGQGPQFIFQYYREEENGRGNFPPRFSGLQFPNYSSELNVNALELDDSALYLCASSSPGESEKLFFGSGTQLSVL.

V gene TRBV2 combines with J gene TRBJ1-5; D is possibly TRBD1 (6 bases). CDR1 SNHLY and CDR2 FYNNEI come from the germline V gene. The CDR3 is 15 amino acids. V lost 6 bases to trimming and J lost 6 bases, with 18 bases between them. CDR3: CASSLEQGPSQPQHF. The CDR3 nucleotides are TGTGCCAGCAGCTTAGAACAGGGTCCGAGTCAGCCCCAGCATTTT. Full variable domain (outside the CDR3, taken from reference TRBV2 and TRBJ1-5): EPEVTQTPSHQVTQMGQEVILRCVPISNHLYFYWYRQILGQKVEFLVSFYNNEISEKSEIFDDQFSVERPDGSNFTLKIRSTKLEDSAMYFCASSLEQGPSQPQHFGDGTRLSIL.

The chain couples TRBV11-2 to TRBJ2-3, with 12 nucleotides matching TRBD2. The CDR3 extends over 18 amino acids. V lost 0 bases, J lost 0 bases, and 4 bases stayed unmatched. Germline CDR1 and CDR2: SGHAT and FQNNGV. The CDR3 is CASSLDPSGGDSTDTQYF. In DNA, the CDR3 is TGTGCCAGCAGCTTAGATCCTAGCGGGGGGGATAGCACAGATACGCAGTATTTT.

The CDR3, as DNA: TGCGCCAGCAGCCAAGACAGGAACAGGGAAGCTTTCTTT. Protein product: CASSQDRNREAFF. V usage is TRBV4-1 and J usage is TRBJ1-1, with D perhaps TRBD1 (5 bases). Trimming left V 0 bases short and J 8 bases short, with 10 bases between. The V gene's germline CDR1 is MGHRA and CDR2 YSYEKL. The CDR3 covers 13 residues.

The rearrangement joins TRBV4-3 to TRBJ1-3; D not resolved. Germline V gene lookup returns CDR1 LGHNA and CDR2 YSLEER. The CDR3 sequence is 15 residues long. Trimming took off 2 bases at V and 0 bases at J, with 8 bases between the two ends. The CDR3 loop is CASSQQNPSGNTIYF. Written as DNA, the CDR3 is TGCGCCAGCAGCCAACAAAATCCCTCTGGAAACACCATATATTTT.